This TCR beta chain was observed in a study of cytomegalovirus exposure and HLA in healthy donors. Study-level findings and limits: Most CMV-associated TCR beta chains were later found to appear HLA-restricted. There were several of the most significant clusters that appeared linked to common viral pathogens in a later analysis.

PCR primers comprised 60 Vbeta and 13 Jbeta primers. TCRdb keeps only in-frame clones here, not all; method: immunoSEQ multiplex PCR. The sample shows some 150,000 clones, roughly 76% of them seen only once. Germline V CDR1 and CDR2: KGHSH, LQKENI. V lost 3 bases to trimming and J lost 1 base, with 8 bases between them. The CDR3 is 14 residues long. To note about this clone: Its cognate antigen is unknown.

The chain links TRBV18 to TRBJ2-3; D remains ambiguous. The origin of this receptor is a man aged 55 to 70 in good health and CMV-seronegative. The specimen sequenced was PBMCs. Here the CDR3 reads CASSPNGGTDTQYF. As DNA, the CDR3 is TGTGCCAGCTCACCTAACGGAGGCACAGATACGCAGTATTTT.